One T cell receptor (beta chain) is described in this entry. This specimen belongs to a study of blood T cell repertoires in COVID-19. Sequenced by immunoSEQ multiplex PCR; TCRdb stores in-frame clones only, minus some. Here the sample spans over 15,000 clones, 78% being singletons. CDR1 and CDR2 (germline): ENHRY, SYGVKD. V was shortened by 6 bases and J by 9 bases, with 21 bases between the two germline ends. This CDR3 has 15 amino acids. What was sequenced was peripheral blood. The clonotype originates from a man aged 60 to 75 with active or convalescent COVID-19. V is TRBV10-3 and J is TRBJ2-1, with D possibly being TRBD2 (6 bases). The CDR3 bases are TGTGCCATCAGGAAAGGGGACTCGTTTGAAGGTGAGCAGTTCTTC. It codes for CAIRKGDSFEGEQFF.